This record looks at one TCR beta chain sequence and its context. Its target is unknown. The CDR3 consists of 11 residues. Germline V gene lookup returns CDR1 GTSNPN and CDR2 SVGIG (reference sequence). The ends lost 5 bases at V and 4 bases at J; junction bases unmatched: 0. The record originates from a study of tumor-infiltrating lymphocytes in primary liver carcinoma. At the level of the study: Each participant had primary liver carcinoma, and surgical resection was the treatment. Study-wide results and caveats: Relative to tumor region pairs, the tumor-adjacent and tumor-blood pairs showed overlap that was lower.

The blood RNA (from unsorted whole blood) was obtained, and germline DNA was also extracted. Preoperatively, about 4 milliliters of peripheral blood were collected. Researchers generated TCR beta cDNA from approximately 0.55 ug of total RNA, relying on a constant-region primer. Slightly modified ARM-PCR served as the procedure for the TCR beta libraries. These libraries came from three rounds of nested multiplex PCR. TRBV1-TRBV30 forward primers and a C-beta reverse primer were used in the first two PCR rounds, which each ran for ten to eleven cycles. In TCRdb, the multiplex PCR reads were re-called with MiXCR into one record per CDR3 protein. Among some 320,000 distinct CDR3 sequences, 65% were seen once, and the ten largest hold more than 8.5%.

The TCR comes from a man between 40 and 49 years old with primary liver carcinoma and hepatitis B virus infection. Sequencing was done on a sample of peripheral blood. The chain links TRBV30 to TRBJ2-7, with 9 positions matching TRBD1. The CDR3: CAWGQGYEQYF. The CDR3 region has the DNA TGTGCCTGGGGACAGGGGTACGAGCAGTACTTC.